This T cell receptor (beta chain) came from a study of shared clonotypes between healthy human individuals. Across the whole study: Each donor's CD4 naive and CD4 memory cells filled three plates apiece, CD8 naive two, and CD8 memory one.

The CDR3 spans 11 residues. In germline, CDR1 is GTSNPN, CDR2 SVGIG (reference sequence). Between the trimmed V and J ends, which lost 2 bases and 8 bases, there was a span of 7 bases. This clone came up a few times. Its antigen remains unknown. Replicate PCRs from sorted subsets contained roughly 200 ng DNA, which is some 29,000 T cell genomes. Measured with immunoSEQ multiplex PCR; TCRdb has only the in-frame clones, and not every one. The sample holds around 2.5 million clones; over 85% are singletons and the top ten take more than 0.35%. General study results and limits: Larger estimated richness was generally seen in naive subsets than in memory subsets.

All participating donors were Caucasian adults from Nashville, Tennessee. Specimen: naive CD4+ T cells from PBMCs. Noted subset: CD45RA+ positively selected. The sequence derives from a man aged 18 to 30 in good health. Some clones in this sample may be carry-over from other donors' samples. The chain is built from TRBV30 and TRBJ2-1; D not certain. Written as DNA, the CDR3 is TGTGCCTGGAGTTGGATTGATGAGCAGTTCTTC. Translating gives CAWSWIDEQFF. Full variable domain (rest looked up from reference TRBV30 and TRBJ2-1): SQTIHQWPATLVQPVGSPLSLECTVEGTSNPNLYWYRQAAGRGLQLLFYSVGIGQISSEVPQNLSASRPQDRQFILSSKKLLLSDSGFYLCAWSWIDEQFFGPGTRLTVL.